This T cell receptor beta chain was obtained from a study of cytomegalovirus exposure and HLA in healthy donors. Study context: It was reported in a later analysis that the 120 validation repertoires used the same platform as the roughly 670 first-cohort repertoires. Whole-study results and caveats: Subsequent analysis showed first-cohort TCR clusters tending to co-occur in about 110 validation repertoires.

The protocol was immunoSEQ multiplex PCR, while the TCRdb copy is restricted to in-frame clones and leaves out a portion. The repertoire holds about 63,000 clones, with roughly nine tenths as singletons. The study drew the donors from its approximately 120-subject validation cohort, separate from the approximately 700-subject first cohort. V lost 7 bases, J lost 4 bases, and 8 bases lay in between. The CDR3 has 12 residues. CDR1 and CDR2 from the germline V gene are KGHSH and LQKENI. A remark on this clone: Its antigen is currently unknown.

V is TRBV18 and J is TRBJ2-1; possibly TRBD1 for D (6 bases). The specimen was PBMCs. This sequence originates from a woman younger than 30 in good health and CMV-seronegative. This CDR3 reads CASLGQYNEQFF. The DNA of the CDR3 is TGTGCCAGCTTAGGACAGTACAATGAGCAGTTCTTC.